This T cell receptor beta chain was sequenced for a study of T cell repertoires and HLA-DP antigens. Libraries were prepared by immunoSEQ multiplex PCR; TCRdb keeps only in-frame clonotypes and omits some of them. The sample lists tens of thousands of clones; around four fifths were seen once. Looked up from germline, CDR1 is MDHEN and CDR2 is SYDVKM. This CDR3 spans 14 amino acids. Worth noting for this clone: No antigen is known for it. One end of the junction varies from germline; a read error may be responsible.

The source is a man in his sixties in good health and CMV-seronegative. The chain uses TRBV28 and TRBJ2-3, with unresolved D. Specimen: CD4+ T cells from PBMCs. The CDR3: CASSLGRPTNTQYF. The CDR3 region has the DNA TGTGCCAGCAGTTTAGGGCGGCCCACAAATACGCAGTATTTT. The full variable domain, completed using reference TRBV28 and TRBJ2-3, is DVKVTQSSRYLVKRTGEKVFLECVQDMDHENMFWYRQDPGLGLRLIYFSYDVKMKEKGDIPEGYSVSREKKERFSLILESASTNQTSMYLCASSLGRPTNTQYFGPGTRLTVL.